This passage covers 15 T cell receptor beta chains from one sample sequenced in a study of shared clonotypes between healthy human individuals. Positive CCR7 selection of CD45RO-negative cells yielded the naive CD8 cells, and terminally differentiated effector memory CD45RA+ cells were excluded. Libraries were prepared by immunoSEQ multiplex PCR; TCRdb keeps only in-frame clonotypes and omits some of them. The sample comprises about 580,000 clones, roughly 98% of which are singletons, and 0.25% to 0.35% rests with the top ten. Sequenced: naive CD8+ T cells sorted from blood. Receptors were obtained from a man aged 25-45 years in good health.

The chain joins TRBV5-6 to TRBJ2-1; 7 positions agree with TRBD2. The CDR3 sequence is 18 residues long. J lost 0 bases, V lost 2 bases, and 11 bases had no gene match. Germline V gene sequence: CDR1 SGHDT, CDR2 YYEEEE. The CDR3 nucleotides read TGTGCCAGCAGCTTTGCAACTATAGCGGGCCCCTCCTACAATGAGCAGTTCTTC. Translating it yields CASSFATIAGPSYNEQFF.

CDR3 loop: CASSLPGEKLFF. The CDR3 region has the DNA TGTGCCAGCAGTTTACCCGGGGAAAAACTGTTTTTT. This sequence joins TRBV27 and TRBJ1-4, with D unresolved. Germline CDR1 reads MNHEY; CDR2 reads SMNVEV (reference sequence). CDR3 size: 12 residues. V lost 2 bases and J lost 8, with 6 bases in between.

The chain uses TRBV5-1 and TRBJ1-4; D gene uncertain. Trimming shortened V by 4 bases and J by 6 bases, and 16 bases separated the two germline ends. The CDR3 extends over 15 amino acids. Germline assignment: CDR1 SGHRS and CDR2 YFSETQ. The CDR3 loop reads CASSSIVDGDEKLFF. The DNA for the CDR3 is TGCGCCAGCAGCAGCATCGTGGACGGCGATGAAAAACTGTTTTTT.

The V and J genes are TRBV11-2 and TRBJ2-1; D is tentatively TRBD1 or TRBD2 (7 bases each). CDR1 SGHAT and CDR2 FQNNGV come from the germline V gene. Trimming took 4 bases from V and 1 from J, leaving 11 bases between them. This CDR3 has 15 amino acids. The CDR3 is CASSSAGQSYNEQFF. The CDR3 region has the DNA TGTGCCAGCAGCTCAGCGGGACAGTCCTACAATGAGCAGTTCTTC.

V gene TRBV11-2 combines with J gene TRBJ2-7, with a possible D match to TRBD1 (5 bases). This CDR3 is 15 amino acids long. Trimming took off 5 bases at V and 3 bases at J, with 17 bases between the two ends. The germline gives CDR1 SGHAT, CDR2 FQNNGV. This CDR3 is CASSTGPLPRYEQYF. DNA of the CDR3: TGTGCCAGCAGCACAGGACCCCTCCCTCGCTACGAGCAGTACTTC.

The rearrangement joins TRBV7-9 to TRBJ2-1, with a weak D call TRBD2 (6 bases). Germline lookup yields CDR1 SEHNR and CDR2 FQNEAQ (reference sequence). Trimming left V 5 bases short and J 0 bases short, with 11 bases between. This CDR3 region has 15 residues. Here the CDR3 DNA reads TGTGCCAGCAGCCATCGACTAGACTCCTACAATGAGCAGTTCTTC. Protein product: CASSHRLDSYNEQFF.

This clone was recorded only once. This chain joins TRBV6-1 and TRBJ1-5, with 9 nucleotides matching TRBD1. The CDR3 has 15 amino acids. CDR1 is MNHNS and CDR2 is SASEGT in the germline V gene. V was pared by 4 bases and J by 4 bases, with 5 bases of the junction left unmatched. The CDR3 region is CASSAGQGRNQPQHF. CDR3 DNA sequence: TGTGCCAGCAGTGCAGGACAGGGGCGAAATCAGCCCCAGCATTTT.

The CDR3 bases are TGTGCCAGCAGCCCGGTAGGGGGCGAGCAGTTCTTC. This sequence encodes CASSPVGGEQFF. The V call is TRBV6-1, the J call TRBJ2-1; 7 bases line up with TRBD1. The ends lost 6 bases at V and 10 bases at J; junction bases unmatched: 6. This CDR3 is 12 amino acids long. The V gene's germline CDR1 is MNHNS and CDR2 SASEGT.

The rearrangement links TRBV27 to TRBJ1-5, with 7 bases identical to TRBD1. J lost 0 bases, V lost 6 bases, and 5 bases had no gene match. Germline values: CDR1 MNHEY, CDR2 SMNVEV (reference sequence). This CDR3 region has 15 residues. The CDR3 loop is CASRSGQYSNQPQHF. The CDR3 DNA sequence: TGTGCCAGCAGATCGGGACAGTATAGCAATCAGCCCCAGCATTTT.

The chain recombines TRBV10-3 with TRBJ2-7; D not certain. Between the trimmed V and J ends, which lost 4 bases and 3 bases, there was a span of 4 bases. The CDR3 loop spans 11 amino acids. Germline CDR1 is ENHRY and CDR2 is SYGVKD. CDR3: CAISGDYEQYF. DNA of the CDR3: TGTGCCATCAGTGGGGACTACGAGCAGTACTTC.

The V call is TRBV11-2, the J call TRBJ2-3, with 12 bases aligning to TRBD2. Germline-derived CDR1 and CDR2 are SGHAT and FQNNGV. CDR3 length: 14 residues. Losses at the gene ends were 6 bases for V and 4 bases for J; bases not matched to a gene: 2. CDR3 sequence reads: CASSGLAGPDTQYF. CDR3 nucleotides: TGTGCCAGCAGTGGACTAGCGGGACCAGATACGCAGTATTTT.

For the CDR3, the DNA is TGTGCCAGCAGCTTAGTTCCGGGACAGGGTTCCCACGAGCAGTACTTC. This codes for CASSLVPGQGSHEQYF. The chain has TRBV11-2 and TRBJ2-7, with TRBD1 matching 9 bases. Germline CDR1 and CDR2: SGHAT and FQNNGV. This CDR3 has 16 amino acids. J gave up 5 bases and V 1 base, and 9 bases lay outside the gene matches. Drawing the rest from reference TRBV11-2 and TRBJ2-7, the complete variable domain is EAGVAQSPRYKIIEKRQSVAFWCNPISGHATLYWYQQILGQGPKLLIQFQNNGVVDDSQLPKDRFSAERLKGVDSTLKIQPAKLEDSAVYLCASSLVPGQGSHEQYFGPGTRLTVT.

Here the CDR3 reads CASSQDGPGGYTDTQYF. In nucleotides, the CDR3 is TGCGCCAGCAGCCAAGATGGGCCAGGGGGTTACACAGATACGCAGTATTTT. V gene TRBV4-1 combines with J gene TRBJ2-3; 7 nucleotides match TRBD1. This CDR3 has 17 residues. V gave up 0 bases and J gave up 2 bases; unmatched junction bases: 8. Germline CDR1 is MGHRA and CDR2 is YSYEKL.

The chain recombines TRBV29-1 with TRBJ2-7; D not resolved. Germline CDR1 SQVTM, CDR2 ANQGSEA. This CDR3 spans 13 amino acids. V gave up 1 base and J gave up 4 bases, with 11 bases separating them. The CDR3 DNA reads TGCAGCGTTGAAGTGACTGCCTCTTACGAGCAGTACTTC. This encodes CSVEVTASYEQYF.

This clone was counted a few times. The same CDR3 arises from other DNA sequences in this sample as well. The gene calls are TRBV27 and TRBJ2-7, with 7 positions matching TRBD1. There are 13 residues in the CDR3. V trimming: 2 bases; J trimming: 2 bases; junction bases outside the gene matches: 0. The germline V gene has CDR1 MNHEY and CDR2 SMNVEV (reference sequence). CDR3: CASSLTGAYEQYF. The CDR3 bases are TGTGCCAGCAGTTTAACAGGGGCCTACGAGCAGTACTTC.